The source of this T cell receptor beta chain is a study of monozygotic twins with inflammatory bowel disease. Points from the study as a whole: The data did not back a single strong IBD-associated clonotype or signal.

Eight distinct reactions (per sample) were used to make the cDNA. No DNA is given; TCRdb re-called the 5' RACE reads and lists each CDR3 protein once. There are 300,000 to 400,000 distinct CDR3 sequences in the sample, with 2% to 2.5% held by the top ten. CDR1 is DFQATT and CDR2 is SNEGSKA in the germline V gene (reference sequence). The CDR3 is made up of 14 amino acids. In the case of this clonotype: What it recognizes is unknown.

The chain links TRBV20-1 to TRBJ2-1; TCRdb gives TRBD2 as the D gene, but with no DNA this cannot be confirmed. The clonotype comes from a human donor with ulcerative colitis or Crohn's disease, or a healthy co-twin of an affected twin (not recorded which). The specimen sequenced was blood. The CDR3 loop reads CSARSGLGGYEQFF.